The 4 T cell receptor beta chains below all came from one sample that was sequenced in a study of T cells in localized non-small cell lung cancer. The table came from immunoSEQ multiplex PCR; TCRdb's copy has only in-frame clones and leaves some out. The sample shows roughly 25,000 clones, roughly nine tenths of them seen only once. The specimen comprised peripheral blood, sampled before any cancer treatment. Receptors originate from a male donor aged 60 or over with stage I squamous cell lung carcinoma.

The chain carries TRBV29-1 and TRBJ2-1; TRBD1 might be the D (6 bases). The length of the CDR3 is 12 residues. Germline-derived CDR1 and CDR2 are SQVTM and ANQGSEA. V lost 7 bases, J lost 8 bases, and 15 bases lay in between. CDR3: CSAGTQGYEQFF. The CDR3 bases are TGCAGCGCCGGGACCCAGGGGTATGAGCAGTTCTTC.

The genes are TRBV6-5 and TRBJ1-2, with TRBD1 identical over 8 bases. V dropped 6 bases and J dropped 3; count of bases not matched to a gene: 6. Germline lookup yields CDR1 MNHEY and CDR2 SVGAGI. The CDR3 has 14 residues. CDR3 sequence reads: CASSFRTGHYGYTF. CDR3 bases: TGTGCCAGCAGCTTCCGGACAGGGCACTATGGCTACACCTTC.

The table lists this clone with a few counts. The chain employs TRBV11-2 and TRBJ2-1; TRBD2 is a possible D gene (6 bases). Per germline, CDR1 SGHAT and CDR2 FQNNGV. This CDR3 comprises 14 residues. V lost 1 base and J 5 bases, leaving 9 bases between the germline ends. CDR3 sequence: CASSLAAGHNEQFF. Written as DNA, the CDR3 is TGTGCCAGCAGCTTAGCGGCGGGGCACAATGAGCAGTTCTTC.

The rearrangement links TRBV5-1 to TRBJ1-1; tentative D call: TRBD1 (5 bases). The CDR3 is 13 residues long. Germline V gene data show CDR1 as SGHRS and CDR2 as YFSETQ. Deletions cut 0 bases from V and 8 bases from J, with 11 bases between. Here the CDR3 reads CASSLGWDREAFF. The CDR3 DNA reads TGCGCCAGCAGCTTGGGGTGGGACCGAGAAGCTTTCTTT.